This T cell receptor (beta chain) comes out of a study of CD8+ T cells in alopecia areata. Study information: Treated patients were given oral tofacitinib, which was dosed at 5 to 10 mg twice daily. Tofacitinib exposure lasted 6 to 18 months, followed by 6 months off drug. Overall study results and limits: Sequencing of scalp samples also captures resident alphabeta T cells of normal skin. Researchers reported that TCR sharing among patients proved less clear than in mice, possibly HLA-linked.

The V end lost 2 bases, the J end lost 3 bases, and 11 bases lay between the germline ends. Germline values: CDR1 MNHNY, CDR2 SVGAGI (reference sequence). The CDR3 sequence is 14 residues long. The authors extracted RNA and reverse transcribed it into cDNA as the sequencing template. This table comes from immunoSEQ multiplex PCR, and its TCRdb copy is limited to in-frame clones, with some not included. The sample consists of roughly 200,000 clones, around 63% of them appearing once. Details on this clone: Its antigen is still unknown.

The sequenced sample was CD4+ T cells sorted from blood, obtained at week 0. This sequence joins TRBV6-6 and TRBJ2-7; D unresolved. The receptor was isolated from a human donor with alopecia areata. CDR3 protein: CASSYADGYYEQYF. In DNA, the CDR3 is TGTGCCAGCAGTTACGCGGACGGATACTACGAGCAGTACTTC.